The TCR beta chain under discussion was sequenced for a study of T cells after yellow fever vaccination. Whole-study context: Fractions with few cells were prepared using SMART-Seq v4 Ultra Low Input.

The length of the CDR3 is 13 residues. Germline assignment: CDR1 SGDLS and CDR2 YYNGEE. The V and J ends lost 4 bases and 8 bases respectively, with 15 bases between them. TCRdb re-derived calls from the 5' RACE reads in MiXCR, one entry per CDR3 protein. The sample yields about 340,000 distinct CDR3 sequences, about 8.7% seen once. The sequence was collected from a man aged 18 to 29 who received the YFV17D yellow fever vaccine. The sample was PBMCs, taken on the day of the first yellow fever vaccination. The chain employs TRBV9 and TRBJ1-2, with a weak D call TRBD1 (5 bases). As DNA, the CDR3 is TGTGCCAGCAGCCCGATAGGTAGGGACGGCTACACCTTC. It specifies CASSPIGRDGYTF.